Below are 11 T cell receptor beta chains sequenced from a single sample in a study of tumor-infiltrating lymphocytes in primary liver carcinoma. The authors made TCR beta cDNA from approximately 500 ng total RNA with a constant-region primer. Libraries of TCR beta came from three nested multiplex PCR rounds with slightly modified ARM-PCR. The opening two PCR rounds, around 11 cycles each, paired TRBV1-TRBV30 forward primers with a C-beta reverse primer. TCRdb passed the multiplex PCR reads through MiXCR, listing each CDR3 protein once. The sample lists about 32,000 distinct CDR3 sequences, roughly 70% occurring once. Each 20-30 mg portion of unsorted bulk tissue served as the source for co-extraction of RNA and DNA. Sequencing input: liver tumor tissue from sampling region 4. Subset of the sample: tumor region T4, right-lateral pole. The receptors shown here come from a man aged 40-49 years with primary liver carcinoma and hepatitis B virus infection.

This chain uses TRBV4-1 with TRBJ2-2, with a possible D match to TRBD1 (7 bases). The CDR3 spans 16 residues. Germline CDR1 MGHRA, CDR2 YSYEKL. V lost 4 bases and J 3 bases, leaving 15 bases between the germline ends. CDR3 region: CASSRDDREDTGELFF. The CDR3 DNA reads TGCGCCAGCAGCCGAGACGACAGGGAGGACACCGGGGAGCTGTTTTTT.

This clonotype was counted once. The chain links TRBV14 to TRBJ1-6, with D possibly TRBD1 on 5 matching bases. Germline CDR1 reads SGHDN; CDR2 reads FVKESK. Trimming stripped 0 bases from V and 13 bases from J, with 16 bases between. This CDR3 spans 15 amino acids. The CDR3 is CASSQETVVKSPLHF. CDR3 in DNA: TGTGCCAGCAGCCAAGAGACAGTCGTTAAATCGCCCCTCCACTTT.

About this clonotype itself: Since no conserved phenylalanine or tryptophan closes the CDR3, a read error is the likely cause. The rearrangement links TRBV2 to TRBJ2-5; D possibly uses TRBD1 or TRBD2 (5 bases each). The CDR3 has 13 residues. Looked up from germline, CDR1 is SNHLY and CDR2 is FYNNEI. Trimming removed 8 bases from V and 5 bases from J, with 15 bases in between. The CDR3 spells CASGFSGRETQYI. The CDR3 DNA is TGTGCCAGCGGTTTCTCGGGGCGGGAGACCCAGTACATC.

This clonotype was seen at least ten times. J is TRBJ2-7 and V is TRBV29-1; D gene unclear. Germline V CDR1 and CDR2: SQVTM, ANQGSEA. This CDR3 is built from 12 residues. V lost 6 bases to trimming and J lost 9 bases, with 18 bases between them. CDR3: CSVLTNSHVQYF. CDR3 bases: TGCAGCGTCCTTACTAATTCCCACGTGCAGTACTTC.

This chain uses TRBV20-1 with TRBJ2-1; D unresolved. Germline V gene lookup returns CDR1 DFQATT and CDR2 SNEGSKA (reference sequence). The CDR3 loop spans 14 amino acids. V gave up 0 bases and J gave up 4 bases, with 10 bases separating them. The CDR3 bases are TGCAGTGCTAGAGATAGCCACATATACAATGAGCAGTTCTTC. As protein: CSARDSHIYNEQFF.

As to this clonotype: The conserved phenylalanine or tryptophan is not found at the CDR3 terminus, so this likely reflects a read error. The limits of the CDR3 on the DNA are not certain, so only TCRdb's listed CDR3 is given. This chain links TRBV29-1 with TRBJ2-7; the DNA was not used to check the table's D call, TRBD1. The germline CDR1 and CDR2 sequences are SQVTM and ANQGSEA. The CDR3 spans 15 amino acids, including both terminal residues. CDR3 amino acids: CSVASGRGMPYEQYI.

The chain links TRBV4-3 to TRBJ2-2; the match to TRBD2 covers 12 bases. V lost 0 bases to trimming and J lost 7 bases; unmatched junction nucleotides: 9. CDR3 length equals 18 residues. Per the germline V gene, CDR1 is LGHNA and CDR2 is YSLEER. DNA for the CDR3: TGCGCCAGCAGCCAAGATAGACCGGGACTAGCGGGCCTCGGGGAGCTGTTTTTT. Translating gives CASSQDRPGLAGLGELFF.

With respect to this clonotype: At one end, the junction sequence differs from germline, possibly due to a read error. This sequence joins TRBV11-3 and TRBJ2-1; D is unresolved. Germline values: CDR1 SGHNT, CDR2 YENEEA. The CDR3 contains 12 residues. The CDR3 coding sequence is TGTGCCAACAGCTTAAATGTCAGTGAGCAGTTCTTC. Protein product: CANSLNVSEQFF.

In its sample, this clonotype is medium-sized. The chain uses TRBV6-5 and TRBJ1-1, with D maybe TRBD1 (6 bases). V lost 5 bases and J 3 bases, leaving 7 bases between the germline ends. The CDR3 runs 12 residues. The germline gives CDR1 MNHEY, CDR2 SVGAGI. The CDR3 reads CASSGTHTEAFF. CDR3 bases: TGTGCCAGCAGTGGGACACACACTGAAGCTTTCTTT.

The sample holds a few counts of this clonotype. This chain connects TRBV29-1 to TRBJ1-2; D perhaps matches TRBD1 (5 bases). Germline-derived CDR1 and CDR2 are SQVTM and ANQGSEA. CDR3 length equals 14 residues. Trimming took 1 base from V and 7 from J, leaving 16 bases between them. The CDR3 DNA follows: TGCAGCGTTGAAGCGGGAGAAGGGGTGGGTGGCTACACCTTC. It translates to CSVEAGEGVGGYTF.

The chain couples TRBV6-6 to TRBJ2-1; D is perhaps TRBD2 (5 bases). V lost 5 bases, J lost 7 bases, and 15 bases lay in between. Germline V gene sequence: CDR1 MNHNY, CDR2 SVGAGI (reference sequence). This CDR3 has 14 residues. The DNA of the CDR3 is TGTGCCAGCAGTCACGGGATGGCAGAGAATGAGCAGTTCTTC. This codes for CASSHGMAENEQFF.